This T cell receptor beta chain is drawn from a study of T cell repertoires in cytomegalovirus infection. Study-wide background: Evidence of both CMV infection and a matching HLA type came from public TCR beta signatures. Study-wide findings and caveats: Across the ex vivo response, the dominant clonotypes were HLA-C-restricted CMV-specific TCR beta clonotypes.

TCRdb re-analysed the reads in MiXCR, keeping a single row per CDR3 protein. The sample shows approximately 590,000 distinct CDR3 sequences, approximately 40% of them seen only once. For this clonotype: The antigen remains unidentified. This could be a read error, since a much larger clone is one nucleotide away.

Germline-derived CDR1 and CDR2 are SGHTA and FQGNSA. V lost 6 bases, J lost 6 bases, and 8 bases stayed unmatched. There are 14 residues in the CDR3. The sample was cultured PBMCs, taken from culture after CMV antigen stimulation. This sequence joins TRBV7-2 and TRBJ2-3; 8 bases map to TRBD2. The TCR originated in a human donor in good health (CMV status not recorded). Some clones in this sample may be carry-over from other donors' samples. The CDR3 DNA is TGTGCCAGCAGACCGGCGGGAGGTGGGGATACGCAGTATTTT. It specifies CASRPAGGGDTQYF.